One sample yielded the 27 T cell receptor beta chains listed below, sequenced in a study of blood T cell repertoires in COVID-19. Clones were read by immunoSEQ multiplex PCR, and TCRdb kept only the in-frame ones, dropping some. The table includes 330,000 or so clones, roughly 87% detected once. Material: PBMCs or T cells enriched from blood (not recorded which). Source of these receptors: a woman under 40 who had recovered from COVID-19.

The chain has TRBV7-9 and TRBJ2-7; 12 bases fit TRBD2. With V trimmed by 5 bases and J by 3 bases, 8 bases remained unmatched. Per the germline V gene, CDR1 is SEHNR and CDR2 is FQNEAQ (reference sequence). The CDR3 has 16 amino acids. This CDR3 is CASSIGTSGSIYEQYF. CDR3 nucleotide sequence: TGTGCCAGCAGCATAGGGACTAGCGGGTCCATCTACGAGCAGTACTTC.

The rearrangement uses TRBV10-3 and TRBJ1-2, with TRBD1 matching 7 bases. Germline CDR1 and CDR2: ENHRY and SYGVKD. This CDR3 has 14 residues. J was trimmed by 8 bases and V by 5 bases; bases with no gene match: 11. The CDR3 nucleotides are TGTGCCATCAGTTCCAATTTAGGGGGCGCGGGCTACACCTTC. Its translation is CAISSNLGGAGYTF.

The rearrangement links TRBV5-6 to TRBJ1-3; no clear D. Trimming left V 0 bases short and J 8 bases short, with 12 bases between. The CDR3 loop spans 14 amino acids. Per the germline V gene, CDR1 is SGHDT and CDR2 is YYEEEE. CDR3 loop: CASSLGLIGDTIYF. DNA of the CDR3: TGTGCCAGCAGCTTGGGACTTATCGGTGACACCATATATTTT.

The CDR3 coding sequence is TGCAGCGTTGATATCGGACAGGGGACGGGCTATGGCTACACCTTC. Residues: CSVDIGQGTGYGYTF. The rearrangement joins TRBV29-1 to TRBJ1-2; 9 bases are shared with TRBD1. This CDR3 has 15 residues. With 3 bases clipped from V and 4 bases from J, the junction kept 9 bases outside the gene matches. Germline loops: CDR1 SQVTM, CDR2 ANQGSEA.

The chain links TRBV12-3 or TRBV12-4 to TRBJ1-2, with 7 positions matching TRBD1. J was trimmed by 4 bases and V by 5 bases; bases with no gene match: 4. CDR3 length: 13 residues. For the CDR3, the DNA is TGTGCCAGCAGTCGACAGGGCGGCTATGGCTACACCTTC. It specifies CASSRQGGYGYTF.

In DNA form, the CDR3 reads TGCAGCGTTAAGGGGCTCTTCTCCTACGAGCAGTACTTC. Encoded protein: CSVKGLFSYEQYF. This chain links TRBV29-1 with TRBJ2-7, with D maybe TRBD1 (5 bases). The CDR3 contains 13 residues. The germline CDR1 and CDR2 sequences are SQVTM and ANQGSEA. V was cut by 5 bases and J by 0 bases, with 11 bases left in between.

This chain uses TRBV4-2 with TRBJ2-4, with 14 bases identical to TRBD2. This CDR3 region has 20 residues. Trimming at V came to 0 bases and at J to 2 bases, leaving 9 bases not matched to a gene. Looked up from germline, CDR1 is LGHNA and CDR2 is YNFKEQ. CDR3 region: CASSQDRGLAGEATKNIQYF. The DNA of the CDR3 is TGTGCCAGCAGCCAAGATCGGGGACTAGCGGGAGAGGCGACCAAAAACATTCAGTACTTC.

J is TRBJ2-7 and V is TRBV28, with 9 bases identical to TRBD1. This CDR3 spans 16 amino acids. Losses at the gene ends were 6 bases for V and 4 bases for J; bases not matched to a gene: 13. CDR1 and CDR2 from the germline V gene are MDHEN and SYDVKM. In DNA form, the CDR3 reads TGTGCCAGCAGCTTTTCTCCGGGACAGGGATTTTACGAGCAGTACTTC. This gives the protein CASSFSPGQGFYEQYF.

The V gene is TRBV2, the J gene TRBJ1-1; 8 nucleotides align to TRBD1. Germline V lookup: CDR1 SNHLY, CDR2 FYNNEI. CDR3 size: 13 residues. Unmatched junction bases numbered 6, after V lost 5 bases and J lost 7 bases. Here the CDR3 reads CASSIDRGSEAFF. Here the CDR3 DNA reads TGTGCCAGCAGTATTGACAGGGGAAGTGAAGCTTTCTTT.

This rearrangement joins TRBV24-1 to TRBJ1-5, with a weak D call TRBD1 (5 bases). Germline loops: CDR1 KGHDR, CDR2 SFDVKD. The CDR3 is 15 residues long. Trimming cost V 5 bases and J 1 base, with 11 bases left between them. Written as DNA, the CDR3 is TGTGCCACCAGTGCGGGCGCAGGGAGCAATCAGCCCCAGCATTTT. It translates to CATSAGAGSNQPQHF.

The sample holds a few counts of this clone. This chain uses TRBV19 with TRBJ2-1; 7 bases are shared with TRBD1. The germline V gene has CDR1 LNHDA and CDR2 SQIVND (reference sequence). This CDR3 region has 15 residues. Trimming took 0 bases from V and 4 from J; bases not matched to a gene: 3. The CDR3 spells CASSIEGGAYNEQFF. The CDR3 bases are TGTGCCAGTAGTATAGAAGGGGGCGCGTACAATGAGCAGTTCTTC.

V gene TRBV9 combines with J gene TRBJ1-2, with 8 bases aligning to TRBD1. The CDR3 length is 14 residues. V dropped 0 bases and J dropped 7; count of bases not matched to a gene: 5. Germline V lookup: CDR1 SGDLS, CDR2 YYNGEE. The CDR3, as DNA: TGTGCCAGCAGCGTAGGTCCAGGGGGCGGTGGCTACACCTTC. Translated: CASSVGPGGGGYTF.

The chain carries TRBV25-1 and TRBJ2-5, with 10 bases that match TRBD2. After removal of 1 base from V and 2 bases from J, the junction contained 4 bases not matched to a gene. The CDR3 extends over 16 amino acids. CDR1 is MGHDK and CDR2 is SYGVNS in the germline V gene. The chain's CDR3 is CASSEWLAGEQETQYF. In DNA, the CDR3 is TGTGCCAGCAGTGAATGGCTAGCGGGGGAACAAGAGACCCAGTACTTC. Complete variable domain (other parts from reference TRBV25-1 and TRBJ2-5): EADIYQTPRYLVIGTGKKITLECSQTMGHDKMYWYQQDPGMELHLIHYSYGVNSTEKGDLSSESTVSRIRTEHFPLTLESARPSHTSQYLCASSEWLAGEQETQYFGPGTRLLVL.

This clone showed up just once. The chain joins TRBV28 to TRBJ1-1; perhaps TRBD1 as D (5 bases). The CDR3 consists of 13 residues. Trimming pared 7 bases from V and 1 base from J, leaving 10 bases between. From germline, CDR1 is MDHEN and CDR2 SYDVKM. The CDR3 sequence is CASTQGKNTEAFF. The CDR3 DNA sequence: TGTGCCAGCACCCAGGGTAAGAACACTGAAGCTTTCTTT.

V usage is TRBV10-3 and J usage is TRBJ2-1; TRBD1 is a possible D gene (6 bases). The CDR3 totals 17 residues. Deletions cut 3 bases from V and 8 bases from J, with 23 bases between. Germline CDR1 and CDR2: ENHRY and SYGVKD. Here the CDR3 DNA reads TGTGCCATCAGTGATCAAACAGGGAAGGATGTGTCCCATGAGCAGTTCTTC. Encoded protein: CAISDQTGKDVSHEQFF.

The chain carries TRBV27 and TRBJ1-2; a possible D gene is TRBD1 (6 bases). The CDR3 runs to 14 residues. Deletions cut 4 bases from V and 3 bases from J, with 12 bases between. Looked up from germline, CDR1 is MNHEY and CDR2 is SMNVEV (reference sequence). The CDR3 sequence is CASSSTGFDYGYTF. CDR3 nucleotide sequence: TGTGCCAGCAGTTCTACAGGGTTCGACTATGGCTACACCTTC.

This clone was seen a few times. The rearrangement uses TRBV9 and TRBJ1-3; TRBD1 might be the D (6 bases). Germline CDR1 SGDLS, CDR2 YYNGEE. Trimming pared 3 bases from V and 2 bases from J, leaving 9 bases between. The CDR3 covers 14 residues. In DNA form, the CDR3 reads TGTGCCAGCAGCGCTGGGACAACTGGAAACACCATATATTTT. The encoded protein is CASSAGTTGNTIYF.

The chain couples TRBV11-1 to TRBJ2-5; D is ambiguous. CDR1 is SGHAT and CDR2 is FQDESV in the germline V gene (reference sequence). Deletions cut 1 base from V and 4 bases from J, with 4 bases between. The CDR3 spans 12 residues. CDR3 in DNA: TGTGCCAGCAGCTTAGATAGAGAGACCCAGTACTTC. Encoded protein: CASSLDRETQYF.

This chain connects TRBV20-1 to TRBJ2-1, with TRBD2 identical over 10 bases. This CDR3 comprises 11 residues. The V gene end was trimmed by 6 bases and the J gene end by 11 bases; junction bases not matched to a gene: 4. Germline V lookup: CDR1 DFQATT, CDR2 SNEGSKA (reference sequence). The CDR3 loop is CSAGLAKQQFF. CDR3 nucleotide sequence: TGCAGTGCGGGACTAGCGAAGCAGCAGTTCTTC.

This chain links TRBV6-5 with TRBJ1-1; weak D call: TRBD1 (6 bases). Trimming shortened V by 6 bases and J by 6 bases, and 14 bases separated the two germline ends. Germline CDR1 is MNHEY and CDR2 is SVGAGI. This CDR3 has 13 amino acids. CDR3 in amino acids: CASRDRQVSEAFF. The CDR3 bases are TGTGCCAGCAGGGATAGACAGGTCTCTGAAGCTTTCTTT.

The chain uses TRBV15 and TRBJ2-3; 9 nucleotides agree with TRBD1. The V gene's germline CDR1 is LNHNV and CDR2 YYDKDF (reference sequence). V was clipped by 1 base and J by 5 bases; unmatched bases: 4. CDR3 length equals 15 residues. This CDR3 is CATSRGTGAKDTQYF. The CDR3 DNA sequence: TGTGCCACCAGCAGAGGGACAGGGGCAAAAGATACGCAGTATTTT.

The chain has TRBV7-9 and TRBJ2-7; 11 bases are a match to TRBD2. The trim removed 4 bases at V and 0 bases at J, leaving 5 bases unmatched. The CDR3 is made up of 16 amino acids. Germline assignment: CDR1 SEHNR and CDR2 FQNEAQ (reference sequence). CDR3 nucleotide sequence: TGTGCCAGCAGCTACCCCGGGACTAGCGGCTCCTACGAGCAGTACTTC. It yields the protein CASSYPGTSGSYEQYF.

This chain uses TRBV7-9 with TRBJ2-2; tentatively, D is TRBD2 (6 bases). CDR3 length: 17 amino acids. The germline gives CDR1 SEHNR, CDR2 FQNEAQ (reference sequence). V lost 5 bases, J lost 0 bases, and 16 bases lay in between. CDR3 amino acids: CASSQRGGNTNTGELFF. The CDR3 coding sequence is TGTGCCAGCAGCCAAAGGGGCGGGAACACGAACACCGGGGAGCTGTTTTTT.

The gene calls are TRBV7-9 and TRBJ2-3; the match to TRBD2 covers 7 bases. From germline, CDR1 is SEHNR and CDR2 FQNEAQ (reference sequence). With V trimmed by 3 bases and J by 2 bases, 5 bases remained unmatched. The CDR3 is 15 residues long. The CDR3 coding sequence is TGTGCCAGCAGCTTGGCTAGCGGATTCACAGATACGCAGTATTTT. Its translation is CASSLASGFTDTQYF.

The V call is TRBV5-6, the J call TRBJ1-2; D perhaps matches TRBD1 (5 bases). From germline, CDR1 is SGHDT and CDR2 YYEEEE. Deletions cut 4 bases from V and 8 bases from J, with 12 bases between. This CDR3 has 12 amino acids. The CDR3 sequence is CASSERGDGYTF. The CDR3 DNA reads as TGTGCCAGCAGCGAACGGGGGGACGGCTACACCTTC.

J is TRBJ2-6 and V is TRBV5-1, with D uncertain. Trimming removed 3 bases from V and 0 bases from J, with 4 bases in between. Germline CDR1 reads SGHRS; CDR2 reads YFSETQ. This CDR3 spans 14 amino acids. This CDR3 is CASSSFSGANVLTF. The CDR3 region has the DNA TGCGCCAGCAGCTCCTTCTCTGGGGCCAACGTCCTGACTTTC.

This chain connects TRBV7-9 to TRBJ1-1, with D possibly TRBD1 on 5 matching bases. Germline CDR1 and CDR2: SEHNR and FQNEAQ (reference sequence). The V end lost 5 bases, the J end lost 5 bases, and 15 bases lay between the germline ends. This CDR3 has 14 amino acids. The CDR3: CASSPGWGGTEAFF. As DNA, the CDR3 is TGTGCCAGCAGCCCCGGGTGGGGGGGAACTGAAGCTTTCTTT.